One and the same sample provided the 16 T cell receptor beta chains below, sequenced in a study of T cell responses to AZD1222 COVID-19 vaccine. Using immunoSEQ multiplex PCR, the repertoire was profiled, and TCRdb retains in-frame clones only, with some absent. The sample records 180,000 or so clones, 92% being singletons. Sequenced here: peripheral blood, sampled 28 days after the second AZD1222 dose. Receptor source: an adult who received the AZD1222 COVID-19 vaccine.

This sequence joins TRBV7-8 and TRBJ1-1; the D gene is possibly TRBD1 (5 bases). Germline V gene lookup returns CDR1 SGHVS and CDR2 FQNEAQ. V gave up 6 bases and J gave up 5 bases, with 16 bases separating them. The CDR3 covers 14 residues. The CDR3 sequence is CASSLASGGTEAFF. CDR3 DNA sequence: TGTGCCAGCAGTCTGGCCAGCGGGGGTACTGAAGCTTTCTTT.

In nucleotides, the CDR3 is TGTGCCAGCAGTTTATCCGGGTGGTTGGGGTCACCCCTCCACTTT. Protein product: CASSLSGWLGSPLHF. V is TRBV27 and J is TRBJ1-6; D ambiguous. Trimming took off 0 bases at V and 10 bases at J, with 13 bases between the two ends. The germline gives CDR1 MNHEY, CDR2 SMNVEV (reference sequence). CDR3 size: 15 residues.

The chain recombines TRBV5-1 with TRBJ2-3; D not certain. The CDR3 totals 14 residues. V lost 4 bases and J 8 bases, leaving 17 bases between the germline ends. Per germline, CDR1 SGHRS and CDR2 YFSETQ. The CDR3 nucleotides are TGCGCCAGCAGCACCGACGATCCTGCTATTACGCAGTATTTT. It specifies CASSTDDPAITQYF.

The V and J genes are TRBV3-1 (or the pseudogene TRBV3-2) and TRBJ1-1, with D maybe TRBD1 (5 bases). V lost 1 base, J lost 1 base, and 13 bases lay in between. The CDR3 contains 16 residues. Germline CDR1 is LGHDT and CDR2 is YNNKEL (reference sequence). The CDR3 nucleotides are TGTGCCAGCAGCCAAGCGTCAGGGCGGACGAACACTGAAGCTTTCTTT. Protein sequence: CASSQASGRTNTEAFF.

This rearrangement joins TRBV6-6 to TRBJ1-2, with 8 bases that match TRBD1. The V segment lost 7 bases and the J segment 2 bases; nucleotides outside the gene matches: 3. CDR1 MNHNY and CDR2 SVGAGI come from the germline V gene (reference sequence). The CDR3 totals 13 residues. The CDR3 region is CASKDRGNYGYTF. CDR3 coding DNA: TGTGCCAGCAAAGACAGGGGCAACTATGGCTACACCTTC.

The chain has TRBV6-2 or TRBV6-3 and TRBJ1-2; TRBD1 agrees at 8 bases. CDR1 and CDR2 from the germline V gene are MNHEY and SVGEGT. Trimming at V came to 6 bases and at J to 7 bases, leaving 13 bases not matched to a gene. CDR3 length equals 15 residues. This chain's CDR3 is CASSNGKGTGSGYTF. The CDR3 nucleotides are TGTGCCAGCAGCAACGGTAAGGGGACAGGATCTGGCTACACCTTC.

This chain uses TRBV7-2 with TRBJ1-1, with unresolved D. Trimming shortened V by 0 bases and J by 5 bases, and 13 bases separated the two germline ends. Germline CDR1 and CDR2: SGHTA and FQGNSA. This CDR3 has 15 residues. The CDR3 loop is CASSLAIITATEAFF. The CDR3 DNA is TGTGCCAGCAGCTTAGCCATAATTACAGCGACTGAAGCTTTCTTT.

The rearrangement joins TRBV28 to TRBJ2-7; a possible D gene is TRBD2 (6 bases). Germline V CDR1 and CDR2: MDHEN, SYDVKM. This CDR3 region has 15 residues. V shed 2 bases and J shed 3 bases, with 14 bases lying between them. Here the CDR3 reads CASSLIWGRNYEQYF. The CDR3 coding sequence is TGTGCCAGCAGTTTAATATGGGGGAGGAACTACGAGCAGTACTTC. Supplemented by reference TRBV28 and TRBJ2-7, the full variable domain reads DVKVTQSSRYLVKRTGEKVFLECVQDMDHENMFWYRQDPGLGLRLIYFSYDVKMKEKGDIPEGYSVSREKKERFSLILESASTNQTSMYLCASSLIWGRNYEQYFGPGTRLTVT.

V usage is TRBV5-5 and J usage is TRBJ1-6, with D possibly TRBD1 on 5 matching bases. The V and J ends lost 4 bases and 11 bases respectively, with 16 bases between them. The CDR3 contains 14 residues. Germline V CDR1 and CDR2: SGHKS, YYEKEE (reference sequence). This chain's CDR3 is CASSPPGPQTPLHF. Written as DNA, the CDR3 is TGTGCCAGCAGCCCTCCGGGACCGCAGACACCCCTCCACTTT.

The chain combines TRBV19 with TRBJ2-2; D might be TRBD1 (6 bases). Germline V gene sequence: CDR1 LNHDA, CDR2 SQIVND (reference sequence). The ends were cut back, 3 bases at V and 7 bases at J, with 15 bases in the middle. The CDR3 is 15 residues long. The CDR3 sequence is CASSMGQGPSGELFF. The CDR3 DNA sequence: TGTGCCAGTAGTATGGGGCAGGGGCCTAGCGGGGAGCTGTTTTTT.

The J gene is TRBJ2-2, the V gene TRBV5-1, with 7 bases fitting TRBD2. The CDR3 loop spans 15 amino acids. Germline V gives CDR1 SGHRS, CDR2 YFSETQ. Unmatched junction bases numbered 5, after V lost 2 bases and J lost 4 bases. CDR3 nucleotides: TGCGCCAGCAGCTTACCAGCGGGGAGCACCGGGGAGCTGTTTTTT. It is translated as CASSLPAGSTGELFF.

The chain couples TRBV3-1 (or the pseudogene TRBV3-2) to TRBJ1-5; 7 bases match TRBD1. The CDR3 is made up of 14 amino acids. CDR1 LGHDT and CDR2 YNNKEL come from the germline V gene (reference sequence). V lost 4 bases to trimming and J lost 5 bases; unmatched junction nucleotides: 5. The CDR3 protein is CASSPRDSDQPQHF. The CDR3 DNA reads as TGTGCCAGCAGCCCCCGGGACAGTGATCAGCCCCAGCATTTT.

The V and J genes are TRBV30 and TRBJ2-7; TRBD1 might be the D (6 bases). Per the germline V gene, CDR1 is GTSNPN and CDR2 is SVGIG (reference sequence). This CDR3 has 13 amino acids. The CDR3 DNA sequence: TGTGCATATTCCACCGGGACAAGCTACGAGCAGTACTTC. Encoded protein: CAYSTGTSYEQYF.

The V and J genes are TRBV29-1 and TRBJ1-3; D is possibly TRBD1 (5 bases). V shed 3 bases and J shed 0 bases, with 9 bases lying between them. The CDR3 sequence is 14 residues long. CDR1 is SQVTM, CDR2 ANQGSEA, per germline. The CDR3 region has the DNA TGCAGCGTTGACAGGGAAGGCTCTGGAAACACCATATATTTT. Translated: CSVDREGSGNTIYF.

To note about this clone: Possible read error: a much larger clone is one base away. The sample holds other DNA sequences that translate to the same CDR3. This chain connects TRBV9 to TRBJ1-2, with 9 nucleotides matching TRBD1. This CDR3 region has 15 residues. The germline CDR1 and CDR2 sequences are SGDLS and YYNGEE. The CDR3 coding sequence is TGCGCCAGCAGCGAGGGGGGGACAGGGATCGGTGGCTACACCTTC. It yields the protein CASSEGGTGIGGYTF.

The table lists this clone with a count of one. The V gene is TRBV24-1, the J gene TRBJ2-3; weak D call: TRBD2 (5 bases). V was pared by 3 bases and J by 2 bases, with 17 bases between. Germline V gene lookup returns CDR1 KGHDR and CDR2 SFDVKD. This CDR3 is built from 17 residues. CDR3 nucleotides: TGTGCCACCAGTGATGCTTACAGTGCGGGCCTCACAGATACGCAGTATTTT. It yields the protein CATSDAYSAGLTDTQYF.